This TCR beta chain was sequenced for a study of lymphopenia after photon versus proton radiotherapy. Here immunoSEQ multiplex PCR was the method, and the copy in TCRdb shows in-frame clones only, minus some. The repertoire holds some 40,000 clones, 90% to 95% seen once, with roughly 15% in the top ten. Findings and caveats of the study: Relative stability marked proton patients; photon patients lost diversity and naive cells.

For this clone: Its antigen is unknown.

V shed 4 bases and J shed 1 base, with 16 bases lying between them. The CDR3 runs to 16 residues. Germline V CDR1 and CDR2: SEHNR, FQNEAQ (reference sequence). The sample in question was peripheral blood, obtained from a patient treated with photon-based radiotherapy. The receptor comes from a man in his sixties with cholangiocarcinoma. This chain joins TRBV7-9 and TRBJ1-2; no reliable D call. CDR3: CASSSDPTTFNYGYTF. The CDR3 bases are TGTGCCAGCAGCTCCGATCCAACAACCTTTAACTATGGCTACACCTTC.